This T cell receptor (beta chain) was captured by sequencing in a study of T cell clones after liver transplantation. Overall study context: A pre-transplant mixed lymphocyte reaction with TCRbeta sequencing defined graft-donor-reactive clones followed in post-transplant blood. Pre-transplant mixed lymphocyte reactions yielded third-party-reactive TCRbeta sequences as comparators for graft-donor-reactive sequences. Apart from a few HCV-positive recipients, transplants were for non-autoimmune, non-viral reasons.

On this clone: The junction does not match germline at one end; this may be a read error.

Germline values: CDR1 SGHAT, CDR2 FQNNGV. The CDR3 is 10 residues long. Generated by immunoSEQ multiplex PCR, the TCRdb table keeps only in-frame clones and is missing some. The sample lists nearly 55,000 clones, approximately 84% seen once, with approximately 8.5% in the top ten. Sample: CD4+ T cells from blood, taken before liver transplant. The TCR was taken from a human donor who received a liver transplant. The chain recombines TRBV11-2 with TRBJ1-2, with unresolved D. The CDR3 DNA reads as TGTGCCAGCAGTTCCCAGCCAAACCTCTTC. Translated: CASSSQPNLF.